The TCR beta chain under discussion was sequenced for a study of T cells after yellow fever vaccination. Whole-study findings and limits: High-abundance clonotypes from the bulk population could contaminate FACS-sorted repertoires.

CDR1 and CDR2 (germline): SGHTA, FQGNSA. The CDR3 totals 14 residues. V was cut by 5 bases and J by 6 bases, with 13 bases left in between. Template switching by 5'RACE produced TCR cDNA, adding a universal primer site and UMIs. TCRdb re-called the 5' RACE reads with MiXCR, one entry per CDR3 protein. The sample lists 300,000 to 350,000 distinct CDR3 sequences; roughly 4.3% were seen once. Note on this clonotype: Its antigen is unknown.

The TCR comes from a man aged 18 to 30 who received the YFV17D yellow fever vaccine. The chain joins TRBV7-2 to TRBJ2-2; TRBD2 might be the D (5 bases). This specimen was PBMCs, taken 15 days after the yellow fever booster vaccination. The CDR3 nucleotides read TGTGCCAGCAGCCCGGGTCTAGCTTCCGGGGAGCTGTTTTTT. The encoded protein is CASSPGLASGELFF. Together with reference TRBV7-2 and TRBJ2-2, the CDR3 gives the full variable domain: GAGVSQSPSNKVTEKGKDVELRCDPISGHTALYWYRQSLGQGLEFLIYFQGNSAPDKSGLPSDRFSAERTGGSVSTLTIQRTQQEDSAVYLCASSPGLASGELFFGEGSRLTVL.